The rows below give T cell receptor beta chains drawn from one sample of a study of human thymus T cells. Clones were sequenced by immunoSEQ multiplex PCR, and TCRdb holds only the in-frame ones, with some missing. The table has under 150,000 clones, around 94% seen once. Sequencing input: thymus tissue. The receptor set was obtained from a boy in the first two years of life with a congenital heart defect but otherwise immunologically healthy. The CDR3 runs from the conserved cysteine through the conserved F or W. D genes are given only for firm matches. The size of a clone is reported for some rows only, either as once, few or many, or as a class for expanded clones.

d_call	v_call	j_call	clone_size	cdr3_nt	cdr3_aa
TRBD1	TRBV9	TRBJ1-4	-	TGTGCCAGCAGCGCGACACCGGGACAGCTTAATGAAAAACTGTTTTTT	CASSATPGQLNEKLFF
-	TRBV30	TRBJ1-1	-	TGTGCCTGGTCCGAGGCTTGGAGGAACACTGAAGCTTTCTTT	CAWSEAWRNTEAFF
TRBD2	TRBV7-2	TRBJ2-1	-	TGTGCCAGCAGCTTTCTAGCGGGGGCCCGCTCCTACAATGAGCAGTTCTTC	CASSFLAGARSYNEQFF
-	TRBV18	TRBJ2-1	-	TGTGCCAGCTCACCATTTTCGGTGTGGGGTACAGACTCCTACAATGAGCAGTTCTTC	CASSPFSVWGTDSYNEQFF
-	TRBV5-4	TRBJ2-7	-	TGTGCCAGCAGCTTGTTTCAGGCTGCTAGGGAGCAGTACTTC	CASSLFQAAREQYF
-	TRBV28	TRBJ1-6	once	TGTGCCAGCAGTCCCTCGGGGGGGTCAGACTCACCCCTCCACTTT	CASSPSGGSDSPLHF
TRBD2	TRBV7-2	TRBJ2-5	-	TGTGCCAGCAGCTCTCGGACTAGCACAGAACTCCTAGAGACCCAGTACTTC	CASSSRTSTELLETQYF
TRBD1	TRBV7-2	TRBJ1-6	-	TGTGCCAGCAGCTTGGGGGGACAGGGTACGAATTCACCCCTCCACTTT	CASSLGGQGTNSPLHF
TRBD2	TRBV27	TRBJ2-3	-	TGTGCCAGCAGTCCTACCGGGGCGGGGGGGCCGGCAGATACGCAGTATTTT	CASSPTGAGGPADTQYF
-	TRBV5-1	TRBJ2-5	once	TGCGCCAGCAGAGCGGGACAGGACAGCCAGACCCAGTACTTC	CASRAGQDSQTQYF
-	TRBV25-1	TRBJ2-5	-	TGTGCCAGCAGTGACAGGGGTCACGAGACCCAGTACTTC	CASSDRGHETQYF
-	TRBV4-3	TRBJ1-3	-	TGCGCCAGCAGCCAACTCCCTGAGACAGGAAACACCATATATTTT	CASSQLPETGNTIYF
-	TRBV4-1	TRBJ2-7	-	TGCGCCAGCAGCCTCCGCTCCGGTGGGCTTACGAGCTCCTACGAGCAGTACTTC	CASSLRSGGLTSSYEQYF
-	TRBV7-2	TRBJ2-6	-	TGTGCCAGCAGCTTGAACACCTCTGGGGCCAACGTCCTGACTTTC	CASSLNTSGANVLTF
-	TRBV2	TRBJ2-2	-	TGTGCCAGCTCTTTACCGGGGCGTAACACCGGGGAGCTGTTTTTT	CASSLPGRNTGELFF
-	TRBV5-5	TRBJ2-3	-	TGTGCCAGCAGTGGCCGGACAGCCTATACCACAGATACGCAGTATTTT	CASSGRTAYTTDTQYF
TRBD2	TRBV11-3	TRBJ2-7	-	TGTGCCAGCAGCTCCGGGGGGGAGCAGTACTTC	CASSSGGEQYF
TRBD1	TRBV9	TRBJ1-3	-	TGTGCCAGCAGCATGGACAGGGCCGGCTCTGGAAACACCATATATTTT	CASSMDRAGSGNTIYF
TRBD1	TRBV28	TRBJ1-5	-	TGTGCCAGCAGACTGACAGGGAATTGGAATCAGCCCCAGCATTTT	CASRLTGNWNQPQHF
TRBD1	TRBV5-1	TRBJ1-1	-	TGCGCCAGCAGCCAGGGGGTACTGAACACTGAAGCTTTCTTT	CASSQGVLNTEAFF
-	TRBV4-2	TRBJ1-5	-	TGTGCCAGCAGCCAAGATCTTAATCAGCCCCAGCATTTT	CASSQDLNQPQHF
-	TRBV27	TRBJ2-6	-	TGTGCCAGCAGTTTATCGACCGCAGGGTGGGTCTCTGGGGCCAACGTCCTGACTTTC	CASSLSTAGWVSGANVLTF
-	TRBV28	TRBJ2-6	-	TGTGCCAGCAGCCCCGCTGGGGCCAACGTCCTGACTTTC	CASSPAGANVLTF
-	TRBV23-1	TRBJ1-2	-	TGCGCCAGCAGTCAATCGAGCAGGTACTATGGCTACACCTTC	CASSQSSRYYGYTF
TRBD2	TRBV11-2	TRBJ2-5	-	TGTGCCAGCAGCTTAGTAAGCGGGGAAGAGACCCAGTACTTC	CASSLVSGEETQYF
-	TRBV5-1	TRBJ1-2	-	TGCGCCAGCAGCAAGCGGGACCGGGGCGTAGGGGGCTACACCTTC	CASSKRDRGVGGYTF
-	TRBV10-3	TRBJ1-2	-	TGTGCCATCAGGACAGACCTCTATGGCTACACCTTC	CAIRTDLYGYTF
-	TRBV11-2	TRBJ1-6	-	TGTGCCAGCAGCTTAGCCAGAAAGCGTTCACCCCTCCACTTT	CASSLARKRSPLHF
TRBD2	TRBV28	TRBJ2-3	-	TGTGCCAGCAGCCACACCGGCGGGGGGGCCGGGGGGCAGTATTTT	CASSHTGGGAGGQYF
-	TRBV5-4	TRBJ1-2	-	TGTGCCAGCAGCGCAACCCCAGAGGTCCTGAGAAGTGGCTACACCTTC	CASSATPEVLRSGYTF
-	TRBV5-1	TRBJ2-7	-	TGCGCCAGCAGCCCCTCCAGGAGTAAGGAGCCTTCCTACGAGCAGTACTTC	CASSPSRSKEPSYEQYF
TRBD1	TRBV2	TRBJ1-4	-	TGTGCCAGCGACATTCGGACAGGGGCAAGGTTTTTT	CASDIRTGARFF
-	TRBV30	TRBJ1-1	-	TGTGCCTGGAGTTTAGGGGCAGAAGCTTTCTTT	CAWSLGAEAFF
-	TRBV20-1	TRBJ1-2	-	TGCAGTGCTAGCAGCGGCTACACCTTC	CSASSGYTF
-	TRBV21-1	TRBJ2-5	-	TGTGCCAGCAGCAAAGATAGTGTGACCCAGTACTTC	CASSKDSVTQYF
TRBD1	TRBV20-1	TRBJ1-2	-	TGCAGTGCTCAGGGGGCGCAGGGCTACACCTTC	CSAQGAQGYTF
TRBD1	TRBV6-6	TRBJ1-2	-	TGTGCCAGCAGCCCCGGACAGGGGGCCATCGATGGCTACACCTTC	CASSPGQGAIDGYTF
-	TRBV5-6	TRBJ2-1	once	TGTGCCAGCAGCGGGCCCTATGGGGGATGGGATGAGCAGTTCTTC	CASSGPYGGWDEQFF
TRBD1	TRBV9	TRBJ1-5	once	TGTGCCAGCAGCCTCGGGACAGGGGTGGATCAGCCCCAGCATTTT	CASSLGTGVDQPQHF
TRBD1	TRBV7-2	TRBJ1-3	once	TGTGCCAGCACCCCCAGGGGGCACTCTGGAAACACCATATATTTT	CASTPRGHSGNTIYF
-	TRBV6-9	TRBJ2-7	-	TGTGCCAGCAGTTATTCGGGGGGTCTCAGAGAGCAGTACTTC	CASSYSGGLREQYF
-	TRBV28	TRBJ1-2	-	TGTGCCAGCAGATACGGAATTTTATATGGCTACACCTTC	CASRYGILYGYTF
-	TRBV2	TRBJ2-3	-	TGTGCCAGCAGTGAAGGGGGGCAGGGCGTGAGCACAGATACGCAGTATTTT	CASSEGGQGVSTDTQYF
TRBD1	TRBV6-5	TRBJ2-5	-	TGTGCCGTACCATACCAGGGGGTTGTCCAGACCCAGTACTTC	CAVPYQGVVQTQYF
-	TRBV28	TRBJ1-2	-	TGTGCCAGCAGTTTGGCGGCAGAAAGCTATGGCTACACCTTC	CASSLAAESYGYTF
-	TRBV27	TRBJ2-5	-	TGTGCCAGCAGTTTCCGAGGGGCGCGGGAGACCCAGTACTTC	CASSFRGARETQYF
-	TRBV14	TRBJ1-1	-	TGTGCCAGCAGCCAAGAGGGCCCCCCGGGGGAAGCTGAAGCTTTCTTT	CASSQEGPPGEAEAFF
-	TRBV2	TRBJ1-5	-	TGTGCCAGCAGTGACCAGAGTCCCTATCAGCCCCAGCATTTT	CASSDQSPYQPQHF
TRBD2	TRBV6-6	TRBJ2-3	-	TGTGCCAGCAATATACTCGGGGGGGCCACAGATACGCAGTATTTT	CASNILGGATDTQYF
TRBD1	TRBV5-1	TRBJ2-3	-	TGCGCCAGCAGCGGGACAGGGGAAGTCGATACGCAGTATTTT	CASSGTGEVDTQYF
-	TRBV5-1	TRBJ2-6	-	TGCGCCAGCAGCTTGGAACCGGGCGGGGCCAACGTCCTGACTTTC	CASSLEPGGANVLTF
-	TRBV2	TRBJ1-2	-	TGTGCCAGCAGCGAAACCCCTCGTGCAGGTTGTATCTATGGCTACACCTTC	CASSETPRAGCIYGYTF
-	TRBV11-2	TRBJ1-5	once	TGTGCCAGCAGCTTAAGCCCCAGGGCTGGTGGGGTCAATCAGCCCCAGCATTTT	CASSLSPRAGGVNQPQHF
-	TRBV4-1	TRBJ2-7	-	TGCGCCAGCAGCCAAGTAGACACCTACGAGCAGTACTTC	CASSQVDTYEQYF
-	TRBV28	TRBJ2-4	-	TGTGCCAGCAACCCTACCCGCGGAAGACCCACTAAAGGCATTCAGTACTTC	CASNPTRGRPTKGIQYF
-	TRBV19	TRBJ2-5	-	TGTGCCAGTAGGCGAACTATCCAAGAGACCCAGTACTTC	CASRRTIQETQYF
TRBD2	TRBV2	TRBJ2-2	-	TGTGCCGGAAAGACTAGCGGGGGCCCTGGCACCGGGGAGCTGTTTTTT	CAGKTSGGPGTGELFF